This T cell receptor (beta chain) was identified in a study of blood T cell repertoires in COVID-19. The wider study: Sites in the United States, Italy and Spain provided acute and convalescent COVID-19 samples.

Assay used: immunoSEQ multiplex PCR; TCRdb lists only in-frame clones, some missing. This table has about 90,000 clones, about 89% appearing once. This CDR3 contains 14 residues. V lost 0 bases, J lost 2 bases, and 8 bases lay in between. The germline CDR1 and CDR2 sequences are LNHDA and SQIVND (reference sequence). This chain joins TRBV19 and TRBJ2-7; D is unresolved. The TCR comes from a woman aged 65 to 85 with acute or convalescent COVID-19. The source material was peripheral blood. CDR3 coding DNA: TGTGCCAGTAGTATAGACAGCGCAACCTACGAGCAGTACTTC. Translated, it gives CASSIDSATYEQYF.